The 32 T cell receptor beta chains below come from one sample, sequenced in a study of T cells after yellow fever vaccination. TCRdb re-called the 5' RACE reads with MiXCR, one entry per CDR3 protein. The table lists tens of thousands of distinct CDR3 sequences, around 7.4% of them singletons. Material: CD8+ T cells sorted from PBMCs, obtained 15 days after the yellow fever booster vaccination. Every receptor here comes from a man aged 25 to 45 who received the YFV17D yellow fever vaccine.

CDR3 nucleotides: TGTGCCAGCAGCTTATATGAGGCAGACTCCTACGAGCAGTACTTC. This codes for CASSLYEADSYEQYF. The chain has TRBV11-2 and TRBJ2-7, with D hard to call. The CDR3 is made up of 15 amino acids. Germline CDR1 SGHAT, CDR2 FQNNGV. V shed 2 bases and J shed 0 bases, with 11 bases lying between them. Combining the CDR3 with reference TRBV11-2 and TRBJ2-7 gives the whole variable domain EAGVAQSPRYKIIEKRQSVAFWCNPISGHATLYWYQQILGQGPKLLIQFQNNGVVDDSQLPKDRFSAERLKGVDSTLKIQPAKLEDSAVYLCASSLYEADSYEQYFGPGTRLTVT.

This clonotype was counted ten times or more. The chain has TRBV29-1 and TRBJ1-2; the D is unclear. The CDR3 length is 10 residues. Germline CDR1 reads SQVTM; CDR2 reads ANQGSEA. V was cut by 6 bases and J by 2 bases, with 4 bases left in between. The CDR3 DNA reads TGCAGCGTCGAGAACTATGGCTACACCTTC. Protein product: CSVENYGYTF.

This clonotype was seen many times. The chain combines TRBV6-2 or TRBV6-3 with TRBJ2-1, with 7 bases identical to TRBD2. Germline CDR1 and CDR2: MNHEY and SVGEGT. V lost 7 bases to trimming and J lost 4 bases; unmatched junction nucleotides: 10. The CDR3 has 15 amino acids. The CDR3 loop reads CASIPRGEWYNEQFF. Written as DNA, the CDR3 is TGTGCCAGCATCCCCCGGGGGGAGTGGTACAATGAGCAGTTCTTC.

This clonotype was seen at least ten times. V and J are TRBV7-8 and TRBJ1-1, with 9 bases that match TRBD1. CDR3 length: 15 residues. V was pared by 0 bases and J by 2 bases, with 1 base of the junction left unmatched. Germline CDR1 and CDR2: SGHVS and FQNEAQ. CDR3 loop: CASSLAGQGNTEAFF. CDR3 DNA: TGTGCCAGCAGCTTAGCGGGACAGGGAAACACTGAAGCTTTCTTT.

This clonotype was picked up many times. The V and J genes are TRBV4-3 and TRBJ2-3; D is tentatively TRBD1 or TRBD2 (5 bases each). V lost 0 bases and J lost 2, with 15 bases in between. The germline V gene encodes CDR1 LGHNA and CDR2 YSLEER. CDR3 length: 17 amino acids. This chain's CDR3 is CASSQDLPADNTDTQYF. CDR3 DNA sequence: TGCGCCAGCAGCCAAGATCTCCCAGCGGACAACACAGATACGCAGTATTTT.

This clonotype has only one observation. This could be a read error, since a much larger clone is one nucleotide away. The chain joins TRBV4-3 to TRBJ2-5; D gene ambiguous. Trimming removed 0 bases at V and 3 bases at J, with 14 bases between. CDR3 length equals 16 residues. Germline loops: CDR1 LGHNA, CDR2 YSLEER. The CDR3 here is CASSQDDAMWKETQYF. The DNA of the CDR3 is TGCGCCAGCAGCCAAGACGACGCTATGTGGAAAGAGACCCAGTACTTC.

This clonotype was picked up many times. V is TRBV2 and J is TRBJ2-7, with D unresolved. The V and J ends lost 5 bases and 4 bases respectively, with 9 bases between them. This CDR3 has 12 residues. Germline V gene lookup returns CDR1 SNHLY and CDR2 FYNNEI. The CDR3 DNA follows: TGTGCCAGCAGTCGCGGTCTGTACGAGCAGTACTTC. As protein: CASSRGLYEQYF. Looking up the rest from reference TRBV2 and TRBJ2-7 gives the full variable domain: EPEVTQTPSHQVTQMGQEVILRCVPISNHLYFYWYRQILGQKVEFLVSFYNNEISEKSEIFDDQFSVERPDGSNFTLKIRSTKLEDSAMYFCASSRGLYEQYFGPGTRLTVT.

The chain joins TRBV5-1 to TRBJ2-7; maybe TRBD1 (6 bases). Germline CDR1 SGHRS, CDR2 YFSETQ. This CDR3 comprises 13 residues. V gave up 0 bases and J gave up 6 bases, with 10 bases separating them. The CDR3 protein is CASSLVQGSEQYF. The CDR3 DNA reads TGCGCCAGCAGCTTGGTACAGGGCAGCGAGCAGTACTTC.

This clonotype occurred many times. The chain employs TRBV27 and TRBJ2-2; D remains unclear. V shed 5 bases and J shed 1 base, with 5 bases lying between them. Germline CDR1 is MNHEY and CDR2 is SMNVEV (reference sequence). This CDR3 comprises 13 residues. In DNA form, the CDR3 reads TGTGCCAGCAGTCCAGGGAACACCGGGGAGCTGTTTTTT. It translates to CASSPGNTGELFF.

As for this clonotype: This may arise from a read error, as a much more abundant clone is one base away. CDR3 coding DNA: TGTGCCAGCAGCTTGTGTACAGGGTATTCCCTATACGAGCAGTACTTC. This encodes CASSLCTGYSLYEQYF. V usage is TRBV5-6 and J usage is TRBJ2-7, with D maybe TRBD1 (6 bases). The germline V gene has CDR1 SGHDT and CDR2 YYEEEE. This CDR3 is 16 amino acids long. V gave up 1 base and J gave up 4 bases, with 18 bases separating them. Looking up the rest from reference TRBV5-6 and TRBJ2-7 gives the full variable domain: DAGVTQSPTHLIKTRGQQVTLRCSPKSGHDTVSWYQQALGQGPQFIFQYYEEEERQRGNFPDRFSGHQFPNYSSELNVNALLLGDSALYLCASSLCTGYSLYEQYFGPGTRLTVT.

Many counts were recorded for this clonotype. The CDR3: CAISEGTANTGELFF. The CDR3 DNA reads TGTGCCATCAGTGAGGGCACAGCGAACACCGGGGAGCTGTTTTTT. This chain links TRBV10-3 with TRBJ2-2; D is undetermined. Germline CDR1 and CDR2: ENHRY and SYGVKD. Trimming took off 2 bases at V and 0 bases at J, with 7 bases between the two ends. The length of the CDR3 is 15 residues.

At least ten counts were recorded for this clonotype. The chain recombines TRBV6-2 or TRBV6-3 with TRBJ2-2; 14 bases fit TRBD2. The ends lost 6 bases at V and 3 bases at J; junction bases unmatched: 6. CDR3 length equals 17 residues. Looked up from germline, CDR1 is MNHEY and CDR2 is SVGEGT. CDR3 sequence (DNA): TGTGCCAGCAGACCGACTAGCGGGAGGGCCGACACCGGGGAGCTGTTTTTT. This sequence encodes CASRPTSGRADTGELFF.

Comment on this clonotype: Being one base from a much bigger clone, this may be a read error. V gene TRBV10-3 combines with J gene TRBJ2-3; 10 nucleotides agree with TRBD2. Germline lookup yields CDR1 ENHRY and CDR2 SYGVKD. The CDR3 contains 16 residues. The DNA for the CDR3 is TGTGTCATCGGGCTAGCGGGAGCTCTGAGCACAGATACGCAGTATTTT. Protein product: CVIGLAGALSTDTQYF.

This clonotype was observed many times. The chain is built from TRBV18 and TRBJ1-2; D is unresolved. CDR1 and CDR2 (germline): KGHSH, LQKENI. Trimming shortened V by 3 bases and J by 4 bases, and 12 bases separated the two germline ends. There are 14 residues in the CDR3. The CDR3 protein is CASSPQENSYGYTF. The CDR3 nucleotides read TGTGCCAGCTCACCGCAGGAGAACTCCTATGGCTACACCTTC. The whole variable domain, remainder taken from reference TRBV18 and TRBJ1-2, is NAGVMQNPRHLVRRRGQEARLRCSPMKGHSHVYWYRQLPEEGLKFMVYLQKENIIDESGMPKERFSAEFPKEGPSILRIQQVVRGDSAAYFCASSPQENSYGYTFGSGTRLTVV.

CDR3 coding DNA: TGTGCCAGCAGCTGGAATGGACTAGGCACAGATACGCAGTATTTT. Its protein product is CASSWNGLGTDTQYF. The J gene is TRBJ2-3, the V gene TRBV7-3; 7 bases match TRBD2. V dropped 4 bases and J dropped 1; count of bases not matched to a gene: 5. CDR3 length: 15 amino acids. The germline gives CDR1 SGHTA, CDR2 FQGTGA.

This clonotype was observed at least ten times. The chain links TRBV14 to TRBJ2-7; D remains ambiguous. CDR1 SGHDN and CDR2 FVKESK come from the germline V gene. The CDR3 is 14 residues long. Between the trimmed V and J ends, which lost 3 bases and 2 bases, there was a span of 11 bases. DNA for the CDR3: TGTGCCAGCAGCCAGGACGCTGTCCCCTACGAGCAGTACTTC. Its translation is CASSQDAVPYEQYF.

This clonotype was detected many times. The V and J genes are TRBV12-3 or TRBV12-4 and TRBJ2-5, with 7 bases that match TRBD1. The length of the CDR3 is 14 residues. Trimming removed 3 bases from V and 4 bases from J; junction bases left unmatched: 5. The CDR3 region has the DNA TGTGCCAGCAGTTTTGACAGGGATGGAGAGACCCAGTACTTC. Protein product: CASSFDRDGETQYF.

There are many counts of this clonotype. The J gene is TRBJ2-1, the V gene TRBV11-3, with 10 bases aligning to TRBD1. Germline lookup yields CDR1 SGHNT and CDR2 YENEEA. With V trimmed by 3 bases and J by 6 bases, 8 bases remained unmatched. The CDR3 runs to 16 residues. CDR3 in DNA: TGTGCCAGCAGCTTGACCGGGACAGGGGCTTCCAATGAGCAGTTCTTC. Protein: CASSLTGTGASNEQFF.

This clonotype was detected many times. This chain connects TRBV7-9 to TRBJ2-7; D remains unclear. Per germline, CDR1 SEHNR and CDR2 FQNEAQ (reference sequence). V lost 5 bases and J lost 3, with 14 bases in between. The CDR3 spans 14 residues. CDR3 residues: CASSPGAPSYEQYF. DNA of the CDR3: TGTGCCAGCAGCCCCGGAGCCCCAAGCTACGAGCAGTACTTC.

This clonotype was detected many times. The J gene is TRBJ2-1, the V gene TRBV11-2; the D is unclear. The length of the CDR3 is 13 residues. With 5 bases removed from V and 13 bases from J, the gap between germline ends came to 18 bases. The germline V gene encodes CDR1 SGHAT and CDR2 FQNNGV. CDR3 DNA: TGTGCCAGCAGCCCAACCGTGCGGCCGTCTCAGTTCTTC. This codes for CASSPTVRPSQFF.

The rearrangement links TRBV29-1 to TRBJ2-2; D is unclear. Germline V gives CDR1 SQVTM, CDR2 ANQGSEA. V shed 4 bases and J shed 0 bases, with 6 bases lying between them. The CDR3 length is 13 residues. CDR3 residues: CSVAETNTGELFF. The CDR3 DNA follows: TGCAGCGTTGCTGAGACGAACACCGGGGAGCTGTTTTTT.

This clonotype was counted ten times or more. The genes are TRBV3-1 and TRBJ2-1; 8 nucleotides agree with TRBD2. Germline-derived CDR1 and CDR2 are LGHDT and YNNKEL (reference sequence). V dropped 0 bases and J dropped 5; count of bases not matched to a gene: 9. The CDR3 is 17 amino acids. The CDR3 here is CASSQDRSSGYNNEQFF. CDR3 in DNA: TGTGCCAGCAGCCAAGATCGGTCTAGCGGGTATAACAATGAGCAGTTCTTC.

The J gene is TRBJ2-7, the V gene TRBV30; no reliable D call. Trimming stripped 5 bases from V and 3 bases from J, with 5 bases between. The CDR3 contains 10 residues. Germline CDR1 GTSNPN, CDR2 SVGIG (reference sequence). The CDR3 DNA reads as TGTGCCTGGGGCGGCTACGAGCAGTACTTC. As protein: CAWGGYEQYF.

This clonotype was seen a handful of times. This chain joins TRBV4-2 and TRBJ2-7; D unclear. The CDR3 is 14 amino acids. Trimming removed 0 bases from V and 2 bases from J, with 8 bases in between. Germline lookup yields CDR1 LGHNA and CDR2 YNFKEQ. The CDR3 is CASSQEDSAYEQYF. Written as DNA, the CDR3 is TGTGCCAGCAGCCAAGAAGATTCAGCCTACGAGCAGTACTTC.

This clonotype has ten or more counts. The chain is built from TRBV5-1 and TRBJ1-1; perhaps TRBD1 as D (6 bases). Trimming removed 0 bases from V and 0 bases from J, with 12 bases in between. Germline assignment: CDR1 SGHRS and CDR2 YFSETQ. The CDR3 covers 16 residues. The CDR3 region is CASSLEPGALNTEAFF. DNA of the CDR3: TGCGCCAGCAGCTTGGAGCCAGGGGCCCTGAACACTGAAGCTTTCTTT.

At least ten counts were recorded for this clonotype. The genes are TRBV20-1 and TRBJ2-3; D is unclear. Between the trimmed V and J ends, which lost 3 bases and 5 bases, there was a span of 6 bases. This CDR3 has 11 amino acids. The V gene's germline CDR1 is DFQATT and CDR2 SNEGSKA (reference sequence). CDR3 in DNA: TGCAGTGCTAGCGAGATAGATACGCAGTATTTT. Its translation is CSASEIDTQYF.

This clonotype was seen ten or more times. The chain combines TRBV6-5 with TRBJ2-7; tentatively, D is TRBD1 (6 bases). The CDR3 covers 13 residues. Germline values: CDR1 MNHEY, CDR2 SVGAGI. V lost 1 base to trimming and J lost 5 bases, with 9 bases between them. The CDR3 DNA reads TGTGCCAGCAGTTACTTGGGGGCGGACGAGCAGTACTTC. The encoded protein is CASSYLGADEQYF.

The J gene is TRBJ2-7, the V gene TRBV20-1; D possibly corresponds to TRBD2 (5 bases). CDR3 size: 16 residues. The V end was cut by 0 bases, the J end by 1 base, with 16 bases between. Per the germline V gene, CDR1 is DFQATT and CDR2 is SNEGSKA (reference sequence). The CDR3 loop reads CSARDYLSARSYEQYF. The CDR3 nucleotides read TGCAGTGCTAGAGACTATCTTAGCGCGCGGTCCTACGAGCAGTACTTC.

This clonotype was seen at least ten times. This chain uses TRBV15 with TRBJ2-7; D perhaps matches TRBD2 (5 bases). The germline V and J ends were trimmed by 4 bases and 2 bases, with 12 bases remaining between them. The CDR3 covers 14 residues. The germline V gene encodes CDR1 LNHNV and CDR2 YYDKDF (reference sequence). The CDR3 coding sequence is TGTGCCACCAGCACGTACGGGGTGGCCTACGAGCAGTACTTC. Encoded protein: CATSTYGVAYEQYF.

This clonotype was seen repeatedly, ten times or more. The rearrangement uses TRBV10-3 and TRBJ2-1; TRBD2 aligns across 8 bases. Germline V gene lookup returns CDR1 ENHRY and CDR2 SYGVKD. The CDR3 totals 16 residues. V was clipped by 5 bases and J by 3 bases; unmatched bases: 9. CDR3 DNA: TGTGCCATCAGTATATCCGGGACTAGGGACTACAATGAGCAGTTCTTC. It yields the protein CAISISGTRDYNEQFF.

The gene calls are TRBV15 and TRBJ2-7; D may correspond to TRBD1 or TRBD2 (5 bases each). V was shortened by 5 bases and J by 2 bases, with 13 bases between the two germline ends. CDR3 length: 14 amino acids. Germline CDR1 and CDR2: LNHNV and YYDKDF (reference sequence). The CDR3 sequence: CATSPRDGAYEQYF. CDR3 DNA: TGTGCCACCAGCCCAAGGGACGGAGCCTACGAGCAGTACTTC.

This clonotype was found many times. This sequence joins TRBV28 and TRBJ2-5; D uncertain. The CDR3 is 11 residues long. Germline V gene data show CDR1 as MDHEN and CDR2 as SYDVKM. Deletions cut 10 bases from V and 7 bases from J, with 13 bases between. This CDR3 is CATHDTGTQYF. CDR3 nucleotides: TGTGCCACCCATGACACGGGGACCCAGTACTTC.